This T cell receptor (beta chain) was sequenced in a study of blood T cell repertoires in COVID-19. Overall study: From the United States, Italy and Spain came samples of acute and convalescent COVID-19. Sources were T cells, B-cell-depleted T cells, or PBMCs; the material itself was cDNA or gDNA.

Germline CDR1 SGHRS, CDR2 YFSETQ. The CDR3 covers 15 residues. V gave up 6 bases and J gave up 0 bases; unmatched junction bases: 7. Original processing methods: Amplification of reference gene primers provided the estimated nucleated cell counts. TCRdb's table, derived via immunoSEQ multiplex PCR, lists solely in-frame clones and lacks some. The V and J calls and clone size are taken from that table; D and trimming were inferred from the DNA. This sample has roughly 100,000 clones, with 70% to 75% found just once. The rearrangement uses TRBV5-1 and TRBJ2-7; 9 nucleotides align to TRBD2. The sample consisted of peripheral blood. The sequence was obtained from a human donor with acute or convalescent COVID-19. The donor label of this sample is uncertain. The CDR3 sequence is CASNEAGGLSYEQYF. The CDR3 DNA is TGCGCCAGCAACGAAGCGGGGGGACTCTCCTACGAGCAGTACTTC.